The 24 T cell receptor beta chains reported below all come from one sample, sequenced in a study of cytomegalovirus exposure and HLA in healthy donors. PCR primers comprised 60 Vbeta and 13 Jbeta primers. This table comes from immunoSEQ multiplex PCR, and its TCRdb copy is limited to in-frame clones, with some not included. The data show under 200,000 clones, roughly four fifths seen once. Sequencing used PBMCs. These receptor sequences come from a woman between 35 and 50 years old in good health and CMV-seronegative.

J is TRBJ1-1 and V is TRBV29-1, with D unresolved. This CDR3 comprises 14 residues. Trimming removed 4 bases from V and 6 bases from J, with 18 bases in between. CDR1 SQVTM and CDR2 ANQGSEA come from the germline V gene. The CDR3 loop reads CSVAQSEAVAEAFF. As DNA, the CDR3 is TGCAGCGTTGCTCAGTCGGAGGCAGTGGCTGAAGCTTTCTTT.

The rearrangement joins TRBV28 to TRBJ2-6; 10 bases match TRBD1. Germline CDR1 is MDHEN and CDR2 is SYDVKM. The J segment lost 3 bases and the V segment lost 3 bases, leaving 5 bases of the junction unmatched. This CDR3 has 17 amino acids. CDR3 residues: CASSLAGQGNGANVLTF. The CDR3 region has the DNA TGTGCCAGCAGTTTGGCGGGACAGGGGAATGGGGCCAACGTCCTGACTTTC.

The chain joins TRBV6-1 to TRBJ1-2, with 8 bases aligning to TRBD1. The J segment lost 4 bases and the V segment lost 7 bases, leaving 11 bases of the junction unmatched. From germline, CDR1 is MNHNS and CDR2 SASEGT. The CDR3 length is 15 residues. For the CDR3, the DNA is TGTGCCAGCACCCTCATTACAGGGGGAGGCTATGGCTACACCTTC. This translates into CASTLITGGGYGYTF.

This chain uses TRBV19 with TRBJ1-1, with 8 bases fitting TRBD1. Germline assignment: CDR1 LNHDA and CDR2 SQIVND (reference sequence). The junction had 13 bases not matched to a gene; V was cut back by 6 bases and J by 4 bases. The CDR3 runs to 16 residues. CDR3 sequence (DNA): TGTGCCAGTAGCCCATCCGCGGACAGGGTGGGCACTGAAGCTTTCTTT. Translating gives CASSPSADRVGTEAFF.

The V and J genes are TRBV6-6 and TRBJ1-1; D unresolved. V dropped 0 bases and J dropped 5 bases, with 13 bases sitting between them. This CDR3 has 15 residues. CDR1 and CDR2 (germline): MNHNY, SVGAGI (reference sequence). The chain's CDR3 is CASSYSRAGFTEAFF. The DNA of the CDR3 is TGTGCCAGCAGTTACTCTAGAGCAGGTTTTACTGAAGCTTTCTTT.

This clone was picked up a small number of times. The rearrangement uses TRBV6-6 and TRBJ1-5; D gene uncertain. Germline values: CDR1 MNHNY, CDR2 SVGAGI (reference sequence). The CDR3 consists of 14 residues. Trimming pared 6 bases from V and 1 base from J, leaving 10 bases between. CDR3 coding DNA: TGTGCCAGCAGCTCCGACACGAGCAATCAGCCCCAGCATTTT. Translating it yields CASSSDTSNQPQHF.

The V gene is TRBV4-1, the J gene TRBJ2-7; D might be TRBD2 (6 bases). The CDR3 is 15 residues long. The V end was cut by 1 base, the J end by 3 bases, with 13 bases between. CDR1 and CDR2 from the germline V gene are MGHRA and YSYEKL. The CDR3 region is CASSQGFQGGYEQYF. The CDR3 DNA sequence: TGCGCCAGCAGCCAAGGTTTCCAGGGAGGCTACGAGCAGTACTTC.

The chain combines TRBV5-1 with TRBJ1-2, with 9 bases identical to TRBD1. CDR1 is SGHRS and CDR2 is YFSETQ in the germline V gene. There are 14 residues in the CDR3. The junction had 3 bases not matched to a gene; V was cut back by 2 bases and J by 4 bases. As DNA, the CDR3 is TGCGCCAGCAGCTTAACAGGGGGCAGCTATGGCTACACCTTC. It is translated as CASSLTGGSYGYTF. Full variable domain (missing parts from reference TRBV5-1 and TRBJ1-2): KAGVTQTPRYLIKTRGQQVTLSCSPISGHRSVSWYQQTPGQGLQFLFEYFSETQRNKGNFPGRFSGRQFSNSRSEMNVSTLELGDSALYLCASSLTGGSYGYTFGSGTRLTVV.

This clone was counted only a few times. This chain connects TRBV15 to TRBJ2-1; 10 nucleotides match TRBD2. V lost 6 bases and J lost 4; bases outside the gene matches: 9. The CDR3 has 16 amino acids. The germline CDR1 and CDR2 sequences are LNHNV and YYDKDF (reference sequence). In DNA, the CDR3 is TGTGCCACCAGGGGGGGGGATAGCGGGGGGTACAATGAGCAGTTCTTC. The encoded protein is CATRGGDSGGYNEQFF.

The chain carries TRBV10-1 and TRBJ2-5; D might be TRBD1 (6 bases). The better agreement between TRBJ2-7 and the DNA end casts doubt on the J call. The germline gives CDR1 WNHNN, CDR2 SYGVQD (reference sequence). CDR3 length: 14 residues. The CDR3 loop reads CASSENRVSYEQYF. The CDR3 DNA reads as TGCGCCAGCAGTGAAAACAGGGTCTCCTACGAGCAGTACTTC.

V and J are TRBV7-2 and TRBJ1-4; 9 nucleotides agree with TRBD1. The CDR3 totals 15 residues. V gave up 5 bases and J gave up 8 bases; unmatched junction bases: 9. CDR1 and CDR2 (germline): SGHTA, FQGNSA. Here the CDR3 reads CASSRSGTGNEKLFF. The CDR3 DNA sequence: TGTGCCAGCAGCAGGTCCGGGACAGGGAACGAAAAACTGTTTTTT.

The chain links TRBV2 to TRBJ2-5; D possibly corresponds to TRBD1 (6 bases). The CDR3 extends over 13 amino acids. With 5 bases removed from V and 1 base from J, the gap between germline ends came to 8 bases. CDR1 is SNHLY, CDR2 FYNNEI, per germline. The CDR3 protein is CASSRDTQETQYF. The DNA of the CDR3 is TGTGCCAGCAGTCGGGACACCCAAGAGACCCAGTACTTC.

The chain links TRBV2 to TRBJ1-2; 9 positions agree with TRBD1. V shed 6 bases, J shed 8 bases, and the junction held 7 bases outside the gene matches. This CDR3 has 13 residues. From germline, CDR1 is SNHLY and CDR2 FYNNEI. The CDR3 bases are TGTGCCAGCAGGTCCGGGACAGGGTCCGGCTACACCTTC. This gives the protein CASRSGTGSGYTF.

V is TRBV4-2 and J is TRBJ1-3; unclear D gene. The CDR3 loop spans 20 amino acids. Trimming removed 0 bases from V and 0 bases from J, with 21 bases in between. Per germline, CDR1 LGHNA and CDR2 YNFKEQ. CDR3 amino acids: CASSQDAVWATPDSGNTIYF. In DNA, the CDR3 is TGTGCCAGCAGCCAAGATGCCGTGTGGGCCACCCCGGACTCTGGAAACACCATATATTTT.

This clone was detected only a few times. The rearrangement uses TRBV28 and TRBJ1-1, with 7 bases aligning to TRBD1. Germline CDR1 reads MDHEN; CDR2 reads SYDVKM. The CDR3 extends over 18 amino acids. Trimming at V came to 4 bases and at J to 0 bases, leaving 14 bases not matched to a gene. The CDR3 DNA sequence: TGTGCCAGCAGTTGGTTACCGGGACAGCTCCTCATGAACACTGAAGCTTTCTTT. This gives the protein CASSWLPGQLLMNTEAFF.

The chain links TRBV6-1 to TRBJ1-1, with D possibly TRBD1 on 5 matching bases. The CDR3 runs 14 residues. Trimming took off 4 bases at V and 5 bases at J, with 14 bases between the two ends. From germline, CDR1 is MNHNS and CDR2 SASEGT. DNA for the CDR3: TGTGCCAGCAGTGTCCAGGGTATGGTAACTGAAGCTTTCTTT. It codes for CASSVQGMVTEAFF.

This clone was seen a few times. The chain links TRBV5-6 to TRBJ1-4; a possible D gene is TRBD1 (6 bases). Trimming left V 4 bases short and J 3 bases short, with 13 bases between. The germline V gene encodes CDR1 SGHDT and CDR2 YYEEEE. The CDR3 is 15 residues long. The CDR3: CASSDTGLPNEKLFF. CDR3 nucleotides: TGTGCCAGCAGCGACACAGGGTTGCCTAATGAAAAACTGTTTTTT.

This chain connects TRBV6-1 to TRBJ1-4, with unresolved D. There are 13 residues in the CDR3. The V and J ends lost 7 bases and 6 bases respectively, with 12 bases between them. Germline CDR1 reads MNHNS; CDR2 reads SASEGT. The CDR3 is CASTRTEYEKLFF. The DNA for the CDR3 is TGTGCCAGCACCAGGACTGAGTATGAAAAACTGTTTTTT.

The chain has TRBV6-1 and TRBJ1-4, with TRBD1 matching 8 bases. The junction had 11 bases not matched to a gene; V was cut back by 3 bases and J by 8 bases. The V gene's germline CDR1 is MNHNS and CDR2 SASEGT. This CDR3 is 16 amino acids long. The CDR3 DNA reads as TGTGCCAGCAGTGACCCAGACAGGGGAACGCTGGAAAAACTGTTTTTT. Encoded protein: CASSDPDRGTLEKLFF.

The chain is built from TRBV10-1 and TRBJ2-5, with D possibly matching TRBD1 (6 bases). The DNA end is a closer match to TRBJ2-7, so the J assignment may be wrong. In germline, CDR1 is WNHNN, CDR2 SYGVQD (reference sequence). The CDR3 contains 13 residues. CDR3 in DNA: TGCGCCATACCGGGACAACTCCTTTTCGAGCAGTACTTC. This sequence encodes CAIPGQLLFEQYF.

J is TRBJ2-7 and V is TRBV6-1; D might be TRBD1 or TRBD2, each matching 5 bases. The CDR3 sequence is 13 residues long. Germline lookup yields CDR1 MNHNS and CDR2 SASEGT. Trimming stripped 7 bases from V and 4 bases from J, with 14 bases between. For the CDR3, the DNA is TGTGCCAGCACTGAGGGGCTGGGGTACGAGCAGTACTTC. Its protein is CASTEGLGYEQYF.

The chain carries TRBV6-4 and TRBJ2-2; no firm D call. Trimming shortened V by 4 bases and J by 5 bases, and 8 bases separated the two germline ends. Per germline, CDR1 MRHNA and CDR2 SNTAGT. This CDR3 region has 13 residues. CDR3 loop: CASSGSRTGELFF. CDR3 nucleotide sequence: TGTGCCAGCAGTGGGAGTAGGACCGGGGAGCTGTTTTTT.

The chain employs TRBV7-2 and TRBJ1-2, with unresolved D. The CDR3 has 12 amino acids. CDR1 is SGHTA, CDR2 FQGNSA, per germline. Trimming removed 0 bases from V and 4 bases from J, with 3 bases in between. CDR3 nucleotide sequence: TGTGCCAGCAGCTTAGCCAGCTATGGCTACACCTTC. Translation: CASSLASYGYTF.

This rearrangement joins TRBV6-6 to TRBJ1-1, with TRBD1 matching 10 bases. V lost 6 bases, J lost 2 bases, and 6 bases stayed unmatched. CDR1 and CDR2 (germline): MNHNY, SVGAGI (reference sequence). The CDR3 is made up of 15 amino acids. CDR3 sequence: CASSKRQGANTEAFF. The CDR3 DNA reads TGTGCCAGCAGCAAGAGACAGGGGGCAAACACTGAAGCTTTCTTT.